These 25 T cell receptor beta chains originate from one sample sequenced in a study of blood T cells in healthy people across ages. A second PCR of about 6 to 12 cycles used a sample-barcoded 5' primer and a J-beta primer mix. TCRdb reanalysed the 5' RACE reads using MiXCR and keeps one entry per CDR3 protein. The sample lists about a million distinct CDR3 sequences, under 50% occurring once. Sequenced sample: blood. These receptors were collected from a man aged 25-45 years in good health.

The V gene is TRBV6-1, the J gene TRBJ1-1; no clear D. V dropped 2 bases and J dropped 2 bases, with 6 bases sitting between them. The CDR3 spans 13 residues. Germline lookup yields CDR1 MNHNS and CDR2 SASEGT. CDR3 sequence reads: CASSEQFNTEAFF. The CDR3, as DNA: TGTGCCAGCAGTGAACAATTTAACACTGAAGCTTTCTTT.

This chain uses TRBV7-3 with TRBJ2-3; D not certain. V shed 5 bases and J shed 4 bases, with 10 bases lying between them. The germline gives CDR1 SGHTA, CDR2 FQGTGA. The CDR3 covers 13 residues. DNA of the CDR3: TGTGCCAGCAGCGCCCTGGGATCAGATACGCAGTATTTT. Translated, it gives CASSALGSDTQYF.

Comments on this clonotype: This could be a read error, since a much larger clone is one nucleotide away. The chain recombines TRBV9 with TRBJ2-3; 9 bases are a match to TRBD1. The CDR3 totals 15 residues. CDR1 and CDR2 (germline): SGDLS, YYNGEE. The DNA of the CDR3 is TGTGCCTGCAGCGTAGGGGACAGGGTAGTAGATACGCAGTATTTT. This gives the protein CACSVGDRVVDTQYF.

This clonotype was seen at least ten times. The J gene is TRBJ1-2, the V gene TRBV27; 7 bases align to TRBD1. Germline V CDR1 and CDR2: MNHEY, SMNVEV (reference sequence). V trimming: 0 bases; J trimming: 1 base; junction bases outside the gene matches: 11. The CDR3 runs 18 residues. The CDR3 DNA reads TGTGCCAGCAGTTTATCGAGTGGGACAGCCGTTTTTAACTATGGCTACACCTTC. Its translation is CASSLSSGTAVFNYGYTF.

The chain links TRBV6-5 to TRBJ2-4; D might be TRBD2 (5 bases). CDR3 length equals 17 residues. V lost 4 bases and J 0 bases, leaving 16 bases between the germline ends. CDR1 is MNHEY, CDR2 SVGAGI, per germline. The CDR3 DNA reads as TGTGCCAGCAGTTCTACACTAGGAACTAGAGCCAAAAACATTCAGTACTTC. It specifies CASSSTLGTRAKNIQYF.

The chain carries TRBV20-1 and TRBJ1-2; D remains unclear. CDR1 is DFQATT and CDR2 is SNEGSKA in the germline V gene (reference sequence). The CDR3 spans 14 residues. Trimming took off 1 base at V and 7 bases at J, with 16 bases between the two ends. The CDR3 DNA reads as TGCAGTGCTAGAGTGGAACCGATCCCCGCTGGCTACACCTTC. Residues: CSARVEPIPAGYTF.

This clonotype appeared a few times. CDR3 sequence: CASSSLGQGRGYTF. The CDR3 coding sequence is TGTGCCAGCAGTTCCCTGGGACAGGGGAGAGGCTACACCTTC. V and J are TRBV27 and TRBJ1-2; 10 bases agree with TRBD1. CDR1 and CDR2 (germline): MNHEY, SMNVEV (reference sequence). The V segment lost 4 bases and the J segment 8 bases; nucleotides outside the gene matches: 7. CDR3 size: 14 residues.

The CDR3 sequence: CAIGRVPTEAFF. The CDR3 bases are TGTGCCATCGGCAGGGTTCCGACTGAAGCTTTCTTT. The chain carries TRBV10-3 and TRBJ1-1; perhaps TRBD1 as D (5 bases). CDR3 length: 12 residues. V dropped 8 bases and J dropped 5 bases, with 12 bases sitting between them. Germline V lookup: CDR1 ENHRY, CDR2 SYGVKD.

The rearrangement uses TRBV29-1 and TRBJ2-3, with D perhaps TRBD1 (5 bases). Germline V gene data show CDR1 as SQVTM and CDR2 as ANQGSEA. Trimming took off 8 bases at V and 2 bases at J, with 20 bases between the two ends. The CDR3 extends over 15 amino acids. The CDR3 DNA is TGCAGCACTCTGAGGACACTTCAATCCACAGATACGCAGTATTTT. Translated, it gives CSTLRTLQSTDTQYF.

The rearrangement links TRBV6-2 or TRBV6-3 to TRBJ2-2, with a weak D call TRBD1 (6 bases). CDR3 length: 15 residues. The ends were cut back, 9 bases at V and 7 bases at J, with 21 bases in the middle. Germline CDR1 is MNHEY and CDR2 is SVGEGT. The CDR3 reads CASRTIARGIGELFF. CDR3 bases: TGTGCCAGTAGGACGATTGCCAGGGGAATCGGGGAGCTGTTTTTT.

The rearrangement uses TRBV3-1 and TRBJ2-3, with TRBD2 matching 9 bases. This CDR3 is 16 amino acids long. The V gene end was trimmed by 1 base and the J gene end by 4 bases; junction bases not matched to a gene: 6. The germline V gene has CDR1 LGHDT and CDR2 YNNKEL (reference sequence). The CDR3 reads CASSQVGGGVSDTQYF. The CDR3 nucleotides read TGTGCCAGCAGCCAAGTAGGCGGGGGGGTATCAGATACGCAGTATTTT.

This clonotype was found a few times. This rearrangement joins TRBV3-1 to TRBJ2-7; no firm D call. Germline CDR1 is LGHDT and CDR2 is YNNKEL (reference sequence). The CDR3 consists of 15 residues. Trimming took off 7 bases at V and 4 bases at J, with 20 bases between the two ends. The CDR3: CASTFSLIGVYEQYF. The DNA of the CDR3 is TGTGCCAGCACCTTCTCTCTAATCGGAGTTTACGAGCAGTACTTC.

The chain couples TRBV12-3 or TRBV12-4 to TRBJ2-3; D call uncertain. The CDR3 runs 13 residues. V lost 4 bases and J 4 bases, leaving 9 bases between the germline ends. The CDR3: CASSCHRADTQYF. Written as DNA, the CDR3 is TGTGCCAGCAGTTGCCATAGGGCAGATACGCAGTATTTT.

This clonotype has ten or more counts. The chain carries TRBV7-6 and TRBJ1-2; D is unresolved. V was clipped by 1 base and J by 2 bases, with 5 bases between them. Germline loops: CDR1 SGHVS, CDR2 FNYEAQ. The CDR3 extends over 13 amino acids. The DNA of the CDR3 is TGTGCCAGCAGCTTAGAAGAGAACTATGGCTACACCTTC. Residues: CASSLEENYGYTF.

This clonotype was seen a few times. The chain has TRBV6-1 and TRBJ2-3, with TRBD1 matching 9 bases. CDR1 and CDR2 (germline): MNHNS, SASEGT. This CDR3 is built from 14 residues. The trim removed 4 bases at V and 4 bases at J, leaving 3 bases unmatched. CDR3 in amino acids: CASSVRTGADTQYF. The DNA of the CDR3 is TGTGCCAGCAGTGTCCGGACAGGGGCAGATACGCAGTATTTT.

The chain is built from TRBV6-2 or TRBV6-3 and TRBJ2-3; tentative D call: TRBD1 (6 bases). V gave up 8 bases and J gave up 2 bases, with 11 bases separating them. Germline assignment: CDR1 MNHEY and CDR2 SVGEGT. This CDR3 spans 13 amino acids. The CDR3 loop is CASEDSPTDTQYF. In DNA form, the CDR3 reads TGTGCCAGCGAGGACAGTCCCACAGATACGCAGTATTTT.

This clonotype was recorded a few times. The chain has TRBV11-3 and TRBJ2-3; D is perhaps TRBD2 (5 bases). CDR1 and CDR2 (germline): SGHNT, YENEEA. The CDR3 loop spans 12 amino acids. Trimming took off 3 bases at V and 10 bases at J, with 11 bases between the two ends. DNA of the CDR3: TGTGCCAGCAGCTTCGGAGGAAGGGCGCAGTATTTT. Residues: CASSFGGRAQYF. Full variable domain (missing parts from reference TRBV11-3 and TRBJ2-3): EAGVVQSPRYKIIEKKQPVAFWCNPISGHNTLYWYLQNLGQGPELLIRYENEEAVDDSQLPKDRFSAERLKGVDSTLKIQPAELGDSAVYLCASSFGGRAQYFGPGTRLTVL.

This chain joins TRBV7-2 and TRBJ1-1, with D uncertain. Germline CDR1 SGHTA, CDR2 FQGNSA. The CDR3 sequence is 14 residues long. Trimming pared 5 bases from V and 0 bases from J, leaving 10 bases between. The CDR3 sequence: CASSPGWMNTEAFF. The CDR3 region has the DNA TGTGCCAGCAGCCCGGGATGGATGAACACTGAAGCTTTCTTT. Together with reference TRBV7-2 and TRBJ1-1, the CDR3 gives the full variable domain: GAGVSQSPSNKVTEKGKDVELRCDPISGHTALYWYRQSLGQGLEFLIYFQGNSAPDKSGLPSDRFSAERTGGSVSTLTIQRTQQEDSAVYLCASSPGWMNTEAFFGQGTRLTVV.

The chain is built from TRBV20-1 and TRBJ2-3, with D possibly matching TRBD2 (7 bases). CDR1 and CDR2 from the germline V gene are DFQATT and SNEGSKA (reference sequence). The CDR3 totals 15 residues. V lost 8 bases and J 6 bases, leaving 24 bases between the germline ends. Written as DNA, the CDR3 is TGCAGTTCCCCGTTGTTGGCGGGGGCTTCGGATACGCAGTATTTT. This translates into CSSPLLAGASDTQYF.

This sequence joins TRBV15 and TRBJ2-5; 10 nucleotides line up with TRBD1. CDR1 is LNHNV, CDR2 YYDKDF, per germline (reference sequence). This CDR3 has 15 residues. With V trimmed by 5 bases and J by 11 bases, 14 bases remained unmatched. CDR3: CATSSRDRGHNEQYF. CDR3 DNA sequence: TGTGCCACCAGCTCCCGGGACAGGGGACACAATGAGCAGTACTTC.

The rearrangement joins TRBV5-5 to TRBJ2-1; D gene unclear. CDR3 length equals 12 residues. V was cut by 2 bases and J by 9 bases, with 9 bases left in between. CDR1 and CDR2 (germline): SGHKS, YYEKEE (reference sequence). DNA for the CDR3: TGTGCCAGCAGCTTTCAGTCTGTTGAGCAGTTCTTC. It codes for CASSFQSVEQFF.

The chain joins TRBV20-1 to TRBJ1-1, with 7 bases matching TRBD1. The trim removed 4 bases at V and 6 bases at J, leaving 14 bases unmatched. CDR3 size: 15 residues. Per germline, CDR1 DFQATT and CDR2 SNEGSKA (reference sequence). The CDR3 nucleotides are TGCAGTGCTAAAGACTTGTTAGGGGGCCGTTCTGAAGCTTTCTTT. Its protein product is CSAKDLLGGRSEAFF.

The chain has TRBV6-5 and TRBJ2-3; D is perhaps TRBD1 or TRBD2 (5 bases each). V gave up 4 bases and J gave up 2 bases, with 10 bases separating them. Germline-derived CDR1 and CDR2 are MNHEY and SVGAGI. The CDR3 is made up of 14 amino acids. For the CDR3, the DNA is TGTGCCAGCAGTTCCCCCGGGGCCACAGATACGCAGTATTTT. Protein product: CASSSPGATDTQYF.

The table lists this clonotype with a few counts. The chain employs TRBV4-1 and TRBJ2-7, with 9 nucleotides matching TRBD1. The CDR3 contains 14 residues. The V and J ends lost 6 bases and 1 base, in that order; junction bases with no gene match: 4. Germline V gene lookup returns CDR1 MGHRA and CDR2 YSYEKL. CDR3: CASRPGTGSYEQYF. The CDR3, as DNA: TGCGCCAGCAGGCCCGGGACAGGGTCCTACGAGCAGTACTTC.

On this clonotype: A clone one base away is much larger, so this may be a read error. CDR3 DNA sequence: TGCGCCAGCGGCCAAGAGGACAGGGGAGGCTATGGCTACACCTTC. The encoded protein is CASGQEDRGGYGYTF. The rearrangement uses TRBV4-1 and TRBJ1-2; TRBD1 matches at 9 bases. The CDR3 runs to 15 residues. In germline, CDR1 is MGHRA, CDR2 YSYEKL.